The rows below give T cell receptor beta chains drawn from one sample of a study of OX40 agonist ivuxolimab in advanced cancers. Profiled with immunoSEQ multiplex PCR; TCRdb holds only in-frame clones, not every one. This sample has approximately 97,000 clones; 70% to 90% occur once, and the top ten carry roughly 5.5%. Sequences were derived from CD4+ or CD8+ T cells sorted from blood, sampled in a trial of the OX40 agonist ivuxolimab. The source is an adult with an advanced solid tumor such as melanoma, head and neck, liver or kidney cancer. The CDR3 runs from the conserved cysteine through the conserved F or W. Each record gives: D gene, J gene, clone size, V gene, CDR3 DNA, CDR3 protein. D genes are given only for firm matches. Clone size, where shown, is once, few, many, or a class for clones that have expanded.

>.|TRBJ1-5|.|TRBV7-2
TGTGCCAGCAGCGCCCACCGGGGGGATAGCAATCAGCCCCAGCATTTT
CASSAHRGDSNQPQHF
>.|TRBJ1-5|few|TRBV30
TGTGCCTGGAGTGCCGATAGCAATCAGCCCCAGCATTTT
CAWSADSNQPQHF
>TRBD1|TRBJ1-5|.|TRBV5-1
TGCGCCACAAGGACAGGGGAAGATCAGCCCCAGCATTTT
CATRTGEDQPQHF
>TRBD2|TRBJ2-1|.|TRBV7-2
TGTGCCAGCAGCCGGCCGGGACTAGCGGGAGGGAGCTCCTACAATGAGCAGTTCTTC
CASSRPGLAGGSSYNEQFF
>.|TRBJ2-1|.|TRBV7-2
TGTGCCAGCAGCTTAGTAGCTAGCGCCAGAGAGGGGTATGAGCAGTTCTTC
CASSLVASAREGYEQFF
>.|TRBJ2-1|.|TRBV21-1
TGTGCAGGTCTCTCCTACAATGAGCAGTTCTTC
CAGLSYNEQFF
>.|TRBJ1-3|.|TRBV7-2
TGTGCCAGCAGCTTACAGGAAGGCTCTGGAAACACCATATATTTT
CASSLQEGSGNTIYF
>.|TRBJ2-7|.|TRBV6-1
TGTGCCAGCAGCAGTACCTACGAGCAGTACTTC
CASSSTYEQYF
>.|TRBJ1-1|.|TRBV6-1
TGTGCCAGCAGTGAACGGCTTGAGGGATACACTGAAGCTTTCTTT
CASSERLEGYTEAFF
>.|TRBJ2-7|few|TRBV30
TGTGCCTGGAGTGTATCGGGTGCTGGCTCCTACGAGCAGTACTTC
CAWSVSGAGSYEQYF
>TRBD2|TRBJ2-1|once|TRBV11-1
TGTGCCAGCAGCTTAGCCGGTCTACTAGCGACCTCCTACAATGAGCAGTTCTTC
CASSLAGLLATSYNEQFF
>TRBD1|TRBJ2-2|.|TRBV9
TGTGCCAGCAGCAAGTCCGGGACAGGGGGTTTTTTAGCTACCGGGGAGCTGTTTTTT
CASSKSGTGGFLATGELFF
>TRBD1|TRBJ2-7|once|TRBV5-1
TGCGCCAGCAGCTCTCCCGGGACAGGGCCTGGGGAGCAGTACTTC
CASSSPGTGPGEQYF
>TRBD1|TRBJ2-7|few|TRBV2
TGTGCCAGCAGTATACAGGGGGCTTACGAGCAGTACTTC
CASSIQGAYEQYF
>.|TRBJ1-1|.|TRBV6-6
TGTGCCAGCAGTTACCCTTGGGGGGCTGAAGCTTTCTTT
CASSYPWGAEAFF
>.|TRBJ2-5|once|TRBV27
TGTGCCAGCAGTTTACAATGGCAAGAGACCCAGTACTTC
CASSLQWQETQYF
>.|TRBJ1-4|.|TRBV9
TGTGCCAGCAGCGTAAAGGGAAGCAATGAAAAACTGTTTTTT
CASSVKGSNEKLFF
>.|TRBJ2-2|once|TRBV28
TGTGCCAGCAGTTTATTAGGAAAGAACACCGGGGAGCTGTTTTTT
CASSLLGKNTGELFF
>TRBD1|TRBJ1-1|few|TRBV30
TGTGCCTCCACGACAGGGGGCACTGAAGCTTTCTTT
CASTTGGTEAFF
>.|TRBJ2-6|.|TRBV6-4
TGTGCCAGCAGTGACTCGTCGGAACACTCTGGGGCCAACGTCCTGACTTTC
CASSDSSEHSGANVLTF
>TRBD1|TRBJ1-3|few|TRBV15
TGTGCCACCAGCACCTTACAGGGGTTTGGAAACACCATATATTTT
CATSTLQGFGNTIYF
>.|TRBJ1-1|.|TRBV11-2
TGTGCCAGCAGCTTAGATTGGGGGAACACTGAAGCTTTCTTT
CASSLDWGNTEAFF
>TRBD1|TRBJ2-7|.|TRBV2
TGTGCCAGTGCGGGACAGGGCTACGAGCAGTACTTC
CASAGQGYEQYF
>.|TRBJ1-2|.|TRBV30
TGTGCCTGGAGGGCAGGAAACTATGGCTACACCTTC
CAWRAGNYGYTF
>.|TRBJ1-1|.|TRBV27
TGTGCCAGCAGTCCCCAACTTAATTCTTTCACTGAAGCTTTCTTT
CASSPQLNSFTEAFF
>TRBD1|TRBJ2-5|.|TRBV14
TGTGCCAGCAGCCGAGTTAAGGGACAGTACGAAGAGACCCAGTACTTC
CASSRVKGQYEETQYF
>.|TRBJ1-3|.|TRBV30
TGTGCCTGGAGGGCAAATTCTGGAAACACCATATATTTT
CAWRANSGNTIYF
>.|TRBJ1-5|once|TRBV6-5
TGTGCCAGCAGTTACGCTCGGGGGCCCCAGCATTTT
CASSYARGPQHF
>.|TRBJ1-1|once|TRBV5-1
TGCGCCAGCAGCTTGGGGGAAGAAAACACTGAAGCTTTCTTT
CASSLGEENTEAFF
>TRBD2|TRBJ2-1|.|TRBV30
TGTGCCTGGTTCGGCGGTAGCGGGAGCTATAGTGAGCAGTTCTTC
CAWFGGSGSYSEQFF
>TRBD1|TRBJ1-1|.|TRBV6-1
TGTGCCACCAGGACAGGGCGTGAAGCTTTCTTT
CATRTGREAFF
>.|TRBJ2-7|.|TRBV5-4
TGTGCCAGCAGCTTAGGTGGGGTGACCTACGAGCAGTACTTC
CASSLGGVTYEQYF
>TRBD1|TRBJ1-1|.|TRBV29-1
TGCAGCGCCTGGGACAGGGTGGCCACTGAAGCTTTCTTT
CSAWDRVATEAFF
>.|TRBJ2-3|.|TRBV7-9
TGTGCCAGCAGCTTAGAAGATACGCAGTATTTT
CASSLEDTQYF
>.|TRBJ1-1|.|TRBV9
TGTGCCAGCAGCGTAGGGGGAGAGGCTGAAGCTTTCTTT
CASSVGGEAEAFF
>.|TRBJ1-1|.|TRBV6-5
TGTGCCAGCAGTTATACCCAGGGTTCCACTGAAGCTTTCTTT
CASSYTQGSTEAFF
>.|TRBJ1-5|.|TRBV5-1
TGCGCCAGCGCGTTTGGGGTGAGCAATCAGCCCCAGCATTTT
CASAFGVSNQPQHF
>.|TRBJ2-1|.|TRBV7-9
TGTGCCAGCAGCCCTAGGGGTACCTACAATGAGCAGTTCTTC
CASSPRGTYNEQFF
>TRBD1|TRBJ1-5|few|TRBV4-3
TGCGCCAGCAGCCAAGAGTACAGGGGAGGCAATCAGCCCCAGCATTTT
CASSQEYRGGNQPQHF
>TRBD1|TRBJ1-1|once|TRBV6-6
TGTGCCAGCAGTTACCAGGGGGCGAACACTGAAGCTTTCTTT
CASSYQGANTEAFF
>TRBD1|TRBJ2-7|.|TRBV7-2
TGTGCCAGCAGCTTCGGATCACAAGGGACAGGGCCCTACGAGCAGTACTTC
CASSFGSQGTGPYEQYF
>TRBD1|TRBJ2-7|few|TRBV6-5
TGTGCCAGCAGTATCCGGACAGGGGGGTACTACGAGCAGTACTTC
CASSIRTGGYYEQYF
>.|TRBJ1-3|.|TRBV9
TGTGCCAGCAGTCAGACGACGGTCTCTGGAAACACCATATATTTT
CASSQTTVSGNTIYF
>.|TRBJ1-6|.|TRBV5-4
TGTGCCAGCAGCTTGGGTACTTACAGGGCTGGTGATTCACCCCTCCACTTT
CASSLGTYRAGDSPLHF
>TRBD1|TRBJ1-1|once|TRBV5-1
TGCGCCAGCAGCGTCGGACAGGGGAACACTGAAGCTTTCTTT
CASSVGQGNTEAFF
>TRBD2|TRBJ2-1|.|TRBV7-6
TGTGCCAGCAGCTTTGGGACTAGCAACAATGAGCAGTTCTTC
CASSFGTSNNEQFF